Listed below are T cell receptor beta chains from one sample, sequenced in a study of T cell responses to AZD1222 COVID-19 vaccine. Some clones are missing from TCRdb's copy, which holds only in-frame ones; the method was immunoSEQ multiplex PCR. The sample shows approximately 160,000 clones, roughly 88% of them seen only once. The material sequenced was peripheral blood, taken on day 0 of AZD1222 vaccination. The receptor set was obtained from an adult in good health. Both conserved end residues are part of each CDR3. The order of the fields is clone size, V gene, D gene, J gene, CDR3 protein, CDR3 DNA. The D gene is left open where the match is weak. Clone size is stated in some rows and not others, as once, few, many or a class when expanded.

>.|TRBV29-1|.|TRBJ1-2
CSVEGGQPGYGYTF
TGCAGCGTTGAAGGGGGACAACCGGGCTATGGCTACACCTTC
>.|TRBV30|.|TRBJ2-4
CAWSVKGQGNIQYF
TGTGCCTGGAGTGTAAAGGGTCAGGGAAACATTCAGTACTTC
>.|TRBV14|.|TRBJ2-7
CASSQVPSSEQYF
TGTGCCAGCAGCCAAGTCCCTAGCTCCGAGCAGTACTTC
>.|TRBV6-5|.|TRBJ2-1
CASTVDGEQFF
TGTGCCAGCACCGTAGACGGTGAGCAGTTCTTC
>.|TRBV9|TRBD1|TRBJ2-1
CASSAEDRVGYRRYNEQFF
TGTGCCAGCAGCGCAGAGGACAGGGTTGGCTACCGGCGCTACAATGAGCAGTTCTTC
>.|TRBV6-6|.|TRBJ2-7
CASGPHYEQYF
TGTGCCAGCGGACCCCACTACGAGCAGTACTTC
>.|TRBV9|.|TRBJ1-1
CASSSTRGNTEAFF
TGTGCCAGCAGCTCGACAAGGGGGAACACTGAAGCTTTCTTT
>few|TRBV30|TRBD1|TRBJ2-7
CAWETGVEQYF
TGTGCCTGGGAGACAGGGGTCGAGCAGTACTTC
>few|TRBV5-4|.|TRBJ2-7
CASSLAEGKEQYF
TGTGCCAGCAGCTTGGCCGAGGGAAAAGAGCAGTACTTC
>once|TRBV19|TRBD1|TRBJ1-6
CATTDRVDSPLHF
TGTGCCACCACCGACAGGGTTGATTCACCCCTCCACTTT
>.|TRBV11-2|.|TRBJ1-4
CASSLVGQGANEKLFF
TGTGCCAGCAGCTTAGTGGGGCAGGGTGCTAATGAAAAACTGTTTTTT
>.|TRBV27|TRBD1|TRBJ2-7
CASGVGTGIYEQYF
TGTGCCAGCGGTGTGGGGACAGGGATTTACGAGCAGTACTTC
>.|TRBV20-1|.|TRBJ2-3
CSARQEDTQYF
TGCAGTGCTCGACAGGAAGATACGCAGTATTTT
>.|TRBV9|TRBD1|TRBJ2-5
CASSVDRGGGETQYF
TGTGCCAGCAGCGTAGATCGAGGGGGCGGGGAGACCCAGTACTTC
>.|TRBV7-3|.|TRBJ2-1
CASSSDSSSYNEQFF
TGTGCCAGCAGCTCCGACAGTTCCTCCTACAATGAGCAGTTCTTC
>.|TRBV5-1|TRBD2|TRBJ2-1
CASSRRLAGFNNEQFF
TGCGCCAGCAGCCGGAGACTAGCGGGTTTTAACAATGAGCAGTTCTTC
>.|TRBV7-2|.|TRBJ2-1
CASSRKSGATNEQFF
TGTGCCAGCAGCCGGAAATCAGGGGCCACCAATGAGCAGTTCTTC
>.|TRBV28|.|TRBJ1-1
CASSLGPTPLEGTEAFF
TGTGCCAGCAGTTTAGGGCCAACTCCCTTAGAAGGCACTGAAGCTTTCTTT
>.|TRBV7-6|.|TRBJ1-5
CASSFGTKDQPQHF
TGTGCCAGCAGCTTCGGGACGAAGGATCAGCCCCAGCATTTT
>.|TRBV5-1|TRBD2|TRBJ2-7
CASSLVTSGIQVHEQYF
TGCGCCAGCAGCTTGGTTACTAGCGGGATACAGGTCCACGAGCAGTACTTC
>.|TRBV29-1|.|TRBJ1-1
CSVPGTQNTEAFF
TGCAGCGTCCCCGGGACCCAGAACACTGAAGCTTTCTTT
>.|TRBV19|TRBD1|TRBJ2-3
CASTQGGTDTQYF
TGTGCCAGCACCCAGGGGGGCACAGATACGCAGTATTTT
>.|TRBV5-1|TRBD2|TRBJ2-3
CASSPSPGLVTDTQYF
TGCGCCAGCAGCCCCAGTCCGGGACTAGTCACAGATACGCAGTATTTT
>once|TRBV7-8|.|TRBJ2-3
CASSLEYGSDTQYF
TGTGCCAGCAGCTTAGAATACGGATCAGATACGCAGTATTTT
>.|TRBV5-1|.|TRBJ1-1
CASSLWTAGEAFF
TGCGCCAGCAGCTTATGGACAGCGGGTGAAGCTTTCTTT
>.|TRBV15|.|TRBJ2-5
CATSRGPGYQETQYF
TGTGCCACCAGCAGGGGACCTGGGTACCAAGAGACCCAGTACTTC
>.|TRBV10-3|TRBD1|TRBJ1-5
CAISLTGSNQPQHF
TGTGCCATCAGCCTGACAGGGAGCAATCAGCCCCAGCATTTT